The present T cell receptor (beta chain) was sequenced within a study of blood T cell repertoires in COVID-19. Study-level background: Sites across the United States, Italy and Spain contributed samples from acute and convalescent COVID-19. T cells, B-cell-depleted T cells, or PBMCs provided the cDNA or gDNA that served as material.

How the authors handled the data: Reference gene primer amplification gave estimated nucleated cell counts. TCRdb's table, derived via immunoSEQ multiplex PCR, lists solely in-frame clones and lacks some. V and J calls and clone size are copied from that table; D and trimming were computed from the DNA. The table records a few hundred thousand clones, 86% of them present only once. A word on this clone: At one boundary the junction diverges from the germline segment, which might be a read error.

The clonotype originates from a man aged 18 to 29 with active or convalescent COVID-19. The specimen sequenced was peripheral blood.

The CDR3 bases are TGTGCCACCAGCGAAGAGGGGGGGGCCGGCACAGATACGCAGTATTTT. This translates into CATSEEGGAGTDTQYF. The V call is TRBV9, the J call TRBJ2-3; a possible D gene is TRBD2 (7 bases). The V gene's germline CDR1 is SGDLS and CDR2 YYNGEE. The CDR3 extends over 16 amino acids.